This TCR beta chain was captured by sequencing in a study of blood T cell repertoires in COVID-19. The ends lost 6 bases at V and 8 bases at J; junction bases unmatched: 9. This CDR3 is built from 15 residues. Germline V CDR1 and CDR2: MNHEY, SMNVEV (reference sequence). Measured with immunoSEQ multiplex PCR; TCRdb has only the in-frame clones, and not every one. The data show approximately 270,000 clones, 65% to 85% seen once. The gene calls are TRBV27 and TRBJ1-6, with 8 bases aligning to TRBD1. The sequenced sample consisted of peripheral blood. The receptor was isolated from a person between 70 and 80 years old with COVID-19, enrolled during active disease. The DNA for the CDR3 is TGTGCCAGCAGCCAACGGACAGGGATGGATTCACCCCTCCACTTT. Encoded protein: CASSQRTGMDSPLHF.